Listed below are T cell receptor beta chains from one sample, sequenced in a study of ipilimumab plus nivolumab after autologous stem cell transplantation. The protocol was immunoSEQ multiplex PCR, while the TCRdb copy is restricted to in-frame clones and leaves out a portion. The sample holds roughly 12,000 clones, around three quarters seen once. Here the sequenced sample was PBMCs, taken in a trial of ipilimumab plus nivolumab as post-transplant consolidation. The source is a male donor with diffuse large B-cell lymphoma. CDR3s include the opening cysteine and the closing phenylalanine or tryptophan. Each record gives: CDR3 length, D gene, V gene, clone size, J gene, CDR3 DNA, CDR3 protein. A D gene is named only where the DNA matches it firmly. Rows may omit the clone size; those that give it use once, few, many or a size class.

CDR3 length: 12
D gene: NA
V gene: TRBV19
clone size: NA
J gene: TRBJ1-1
CDR3 DNA: TGTGCCACGAGGTTTTCGGGGACTGAAGCTTTCTTT
CDR3 protein: CATRFSGTEAFF

CDR3 length: 17
D gene: TRBD1
V gene: TRBV19
clone size: NA
J gene: TRBJ1-5
CDR3 DNA: TGTGCCAGTAGGTCCGGGACAGACCCATTTAGCAATCAGCCCCAGCATTTT
CDR3 protein: CASRSGTDPFSNQPQHF

CDR3 length: 15
D gene: NA
V gene: TRBV5-4
clone size: NA
J gene: TRBJ1-2
CDR3 DNA: TGTGCCAGCAGCTTGGGGGTGGCGGGGCCATATGGCTACACCTTC
CDR3 protein: CASSLGVAGPYGYTF

CDR3 length: 15
D gene: TRBD1
V gene: TRBV5-1
clone size: NA
J gene: TRBJ1-3
CDR3 DNA: TGCGCCAGCAGCTTAGAGGGGGCGGCTGGAAACACCATATATTTT
CDR3 protein: CASSLEGAAGNTIYF

CDR3 length: 13
D gene: NA
V gene: TRBV29-1
clone size: once
J gene: TRBJ1-5
CDR3 DNA: TGCAGCGTTGAACTGGGGCTCGGCCAGCCCCAGCATTTT
CDR3 protein: CSVELGLGQPQHF

CDR3 length: 13
D gene: NA
V gene: TRBV25-1
clone size: NA
J gene: TRBJ1-1
CDR3 DNA: TGTGCCAGCAGGTGGACACCGGCCGGGGAAGCTTTCTTT
CDR3 protein: CASRWTPAGEAFF

CDR3 length: 19
D gene: NA
V gene: TRBV7-4
clone size: few
J gene: TRBJ2-3
CDR3 DNA: TGTGCCAGCAGCGACGGGACACGAAACCATGTCCGTGGGACAGATACGCAGTATTTT
CDR3 protein: CASSDGTRNHVRGTDTQYF

CDR3 length: 13
D gene: NA
V gene: TRBV10-3
clone size: NA
J gene: TRBJ1-1
CDR3 DNA: TGTGCCATCAAGAGACAGCCGAACACTGAAGCTTTCTTT
CDR3 protein: CAIKRQPNTEAFF

CDR3 length: 14
D gene: NA
V gene: TRBV14
clone size: NA
J gene: TRBJ1-2
CDR3 DNA: TGTGCCAGCAGCCGGGAATTGGATTTAGGGGGCTACACCTTC
CDR3 protein: CASSRELDLGGYTF

CDR3 length: 16
D gene: TRBD2
V gene: TRBV4-1
clone size: NA
J gene: TRBJ2-2
CDR3 DNA: TGCGCCAGCAGCCAAGATTCGCGGGGGGGCTCCGGGGAGCTGTTTTTT
CDR3 protein: CASSQDSRGGSGELFF

CDR3 length: 14
D gene: NA
V gene: TRBV9
clone size: NA
J gene: TRBJ2-7
CDR3 DNA: TGTGCCAGCAGCGTAGGGGCAGAACCCTACGAGCAGTACTTC
CDR3 protein: CASSVGAEPYEQYF

CDR3 length: 15
D gene: NA
V gene: TRBV4-2
clone size: NA
J gene: TRBJ1-2
CDR3 DNA: TGTGCCAGCAGCCAACCGGACGCCCGGGTCCATGGCTACACCTTC
CDR3 protein: CASSQPDARVHGYTF

CDR3 length: 15
D gene: NA
V gene: TRBV18
clone size: few
J gene: TRBJ1-4
CDR3 DNA: TGTGCCAGCTCACCTCAGGGGCGAGCTAATGAAAAACTGTTTTTT
CDR3 protein: CASSPQGRANEKLFF

CDR3 length: 15
D gene: NA
V gene: TRBV29-1
clone size: once
J gene: TRBJ2-3
CDR3 DNA: TGCAGCGTCGACCGGGACTCCGCTAGCACAGATACGCAGTATTTT
CDR3 protein: CSVDRDSASTDTQYF

CDR3 length: 15
D gene: NA
V gene: TRBV11-2
clone size: NA
J gene: TRBJ1-2
CDR3 DNA: TGTGCCAGCAGCCAAGGTACCAACCTACTCTATGGCTACACCTTC
CDR3 protein: CASSQGTNLLYGYTF

CDR3 length: 14
D gene: TRBD1
V gene: TRBV7-2
clone size: NA
J gene: TRBJ1-4
CDR3 DNA: TGTGCCAGCAGCCCCAGGGGGCGCGGTGAAAAACTGTTTTTT
CDR3 protein: CASSPRGRGEKLFF

CDR3 length: 13
D gene: NA
V gene: TRBV10-3
clone size: NA
J gene: TRBJ2-1
CDR3 DNA: TGTGCCATCAGTCCGGGACTCCACAATGAGCAGTTCTTC
CDR3 protein: CAISPGLHNEQFF

CDR3 length: 15
D gene: NA
V gene: TRBV6-1
clone size: NA
J gene: TRBJ1-4
CDR3 DNA: TGTGCCAGCAGTGAATTTCGTCAGGTCGGGGAAAAACTGTTTTTT
CDR3 protein: CASSEFRQVGEKLFF

CDR3 length: 13
D gene: NA
V gene: TRBV18
clone size: NA
J gene: TRBJ2-7
CDR3 DNA: TGTGCCAGCTCCCGGGGCAGCTCCTACGAGCAGTACTTC
CDR3 protein: CASSRGSSYEQYF

CDR3 length: 14
D gene: NA
V gene: TRBV6-5
clone size: NA
J gene: TRBJ2-7
CDR3 DNA: TGTGCCAGCAGTCGTCCACAGATGTGGGTCGAGCAGTACTTC
CDR3 protein: CASSRPQMWVEQYF

CDR3 length: 17
D gene: TRBD1
V gene: TRBV6-1
clone size: NA
J gene: TRBJ1-2
CDR3 DNA: TGTGCCAGCAGTGAAGCGCTAGAGACAGGGAACCTCTATGGCTACACCTTC
CDR3 protein: CASSEALETGNLYGYTF